The next 8 T cell receptor beta chains were all read from a single sample in a study of blood T cell repertoires in COVID-19. The data were produced by immunoSEQ multiplex PCR, yet TCRdb's version contains in-frame clones alone and is incomplete. This table has about 20,000 clones, roughly 91% appearing once. Sequencing input: peripheral blood. The receptor set was obtained from a human donor in a cohort sampled during active COVID-19.

The count of this clone is one. The genes are TRBV13 and TRBJ2-7, with a weak D call TRBD1 (5 bases). The CDR3 extends over 13 amino acids. From germline, CDR1 is PRHDT and CDR2 FYEKMQ (reference sequence). V was pared by 3 bases and J by 0 bases, with 6 bases between. The CDR3 sequence is CASSFQGSYEQYF. DNA for the CDR3: TGTGCCAGCAGCTTTCAGGGCTCCTACGAGCAGTACTTC.

The V call is TRBV7-9, the J call TRBJ1-6, with 8 bases matching TRBD1. In germline, CDR1 is SEHNR, CDR2 FQNEAQ (reference sequence). V lost 5 bases, J lost 6 bases, and 9 bases stayed unmatched. The CDR3 extends over 16 amino acids. The CDR3 loop reads CASSLGQGESNSPLHF. Written as DNA, the CDR3 is TGTGCCAGCAGCCTCGGACAGGGCGAAAGTAATTCACCCCTCCACTTT.

The rearrangement links TRBV27 to TRBJ2-1, with D maybe TRBD1 (5 bases). The germline gives CDR1 MNHEY, CDR2 SMNVEV (reference sequence). Between the trimmed V and J ends, which lost 3 bases and 5 bases, there was a span of 11 bases. The CDR3 extends over 14 amino acids. As DNA, the CDR3 is TGTGCCAGCAGTTTCTTCCCAGGGAACAATGAGCAGTTCTTC. It codes for CASSFFPGNNEQFF.

The CDR3 loop reads CATSDSKQYQETQYF. As DNA, the CDR3 is TGTGCCACCAGTGATTCCAAACAGTACCAAGAGACCCAGTACTTC. V usage is TRBV24-1 and J usage is TRBJ2-5; D not certain. V was trimmed by 2 bases and J by 0 bases, leaving 9 bases between them. Germline V gene data show CDR1 as KGHDR and CDR2 as SFDVKD. The CDR3 has 15 residues.

This clone was found once. The chain combines TRBV10-3 with TRBJ2-3, with TRBD2 matching 12 bases. Germline V gives CDR1 ENHRY, CDR2 SYGVKD. V shed 10 bases, J shed 1 base, and the junction held 9 bases outside the gene matches. This CDR3 has 16 residues. CDR3 nucleotide sequence: TGTGCCAGCCTCCCTAGACTAGCGGGGGGCACAGATACGCAGTATTTT. This gives the protein CASLPRLAGGTDTQYF.

This sequence joins TRBV4-3 and TRBJ2-1; the D is unclear. Germline-derived CDR1 and CDR2 are LGHNA and YSLEER. This CDR3 region has 16 residues. V was cut by 0 bases and J by 4 bases, with 13 bases left in between. This chain's CDR3 is CASSQDPARPYNEQFF. DNA for the CDR3: TGCGCCAGCAGCCAAGACCCCGCGAGGCCTTACAATGAGCAGTTCTTC.

The gene calls are TRBV7-9 and TRBJ2-1, with D perhaps matching TRBD1 (5 bases). The V end was cut by 7 bases, the J end by 3 bases, with 13 bases between. The CDR3 covers 14 residues. Germline CDR1 reads SEHNR; CDR2 reads FQNEAQ (reference sequence). Written as DNA, the CDR3 is TGTGCCAGCACCCACAGACAGTACTACAATGAGCAGTTCTTC. It yields the protein CASTHRQYYNEQFF.

The genes are TRBV7-6 and TRBJ1-1, with 8 bases aligning to TRBD1. The CDR3 extends over 16 amino acids. Germline V gene sequence: CDR1 SGHVS, CDR2 FNYEAQ. With 5 bases clipped from V and 5 bases from J, the junction kept 13 bases outside the gene matches. The CDR3 coding sequence is TGTGCCAGCAGCCTCCGGACAGGGAGGATTATGACTGAAGCTTTCTTT. It encodes CASSLRTGRIMTEAFF.